The rows below give T cell receptor beta chains drawn from one sample of a study of blood T cells in healthy people across ages. Via MiXCR, TCRdb re-called the 5' RACE reads, giving one row per CDR3 protein. The sample shows fewer than 2 million distinct CDR3 sequences, roughly two fifths of them seen only once. The sequenced sample consisted of blood. These receptor sequences come from a human donor in good health. Both conserved end residues are part of each CDR3. The order of the fields is D gene, V gene, J gene, clone size, CDR3 DNA, CDR3 protein. D genes are given only for firm matches. Expanded clones are given a class, and other clones once, few, many or no size at all.

d_gene: .
v_gene: TRBV12-3/TRBV12-4
j_gene: TRBJ2-3
abundance: .
CDR3nt: TGTGCCAGCAGAGTGCAGGGGGGGGACCCTAGCACAGATACGCAGTATTTT
CDR3aa: CASRVQGGDPSTDTQYF

d_gene: .
v_gene: TRBV27
j_gene: TRBJ2-2
abundance: few
CDR3nt: TGTGCCAGTAAGGACTCTGGGTATACGGACACCGGGGAGCTGTTTTTT
CDR3aa: CASKDSGYTDTGELFF

d_gene: .
v_gene: TRBV3-1
j_gene: TRBJ2-3
abundance: few
CDR3nt: TGTGCCAGCAGCCAAGTTTATGGCCAGACAGATACGCAGTATTTT
CDR3aa: CASSQVYGQTDTQYF

d_gene: .
v_gene: TRBV20-1
j_gene: TRBJ1-6
abundance: few
CDR3nt: TGCAGTGCTAGATTCGACAGGACATATAATTCACCCCTCCACTTT
CDR3aa: CSARFDRTYNSPLHF

d_gene: .
v_gene: TRBV20-1
j_gene: TRBJ1-5
abundance: .
CDR3nt: TGCAGTGCCCCTCTTGGTGGGAATAGCAATCAGCCCCAGCATTTT
CDR3aa: CSAPLGGNSNQPQHF

d_gene: .
v_gene: TRBV20-1
j_gene: TRBJ1-1
abundance: .
CDR3nt: TGCAGTGCTAGGTCTCCGTCTAGGGACACTGAAGCTTTCTTT
CDR3aa: CSARSPSRDTEAFF

d_gene: .
v_gene: TRBV13
j_gene: TRBJ2-5
abundance: .
CDR3nt: TGTGCCAGCAGCCCCCGGATTGCAAGCGAAGAGACCCAGTACTTC
CDR3aa: CASSPRIASEETQYF

d_gene: .
v_gene: TRBV15
j_gene: TRBJ1-2
abundance: .
CDR3nt: TGTGCCACCAGCAGAAACCCGGGACCTGGGAAGTATGGCTACACCTTC
CDR3aa: CATSRNPGPGKYGYTF

d_gene: TRBD1
v_gene: TRBV18
j_gene: TRBJ2-7
abundance: .
CDR3nt: TGTGCCAGCTCACCGACGACAGGGTTTGGCGAGCAGTACTTC
CDR3aa: CASSPTTGFGEQYF

d_gene: .
v_gene: TRBV7-9
j_gene: TRBJ2-6
abundance: few
CDR3nt: TGTGCCAGCGAGGGAGTCTCTGGGGCCAACGTCCTGACTTTC
CDR3aa: CASEGVSGANVLTF

d_gene: .
v_gene: TRBV7-6
j_gene: TRBJ2-7
abundance: .
CDR3nt: TGTGCCAGCAGCTTAGTAGGGGAATCCTACGAGCAGTACTTC
CDR3aa: CASSLVGESYEQYF

d_gene: .
v_gene: TRBV10-3
j_gene: TRBJ1-6
abundance: .
CDR3nt: TGTGCCATCAGGCACAGCGATTCACCCCTCCACTTT
CDR3aa: CAIRHSDSPLHF

d_gene: TRBD1
v_gene: TRBV11-2
j_gene: TRBJ1-1
abundance: few
CDR3nt: TGTGCCAGCAGCCCCTGCCGGGACAGGGACCTTCGGGCTTTCTTT
CDR3aa: CASSPCRDRDLRAFF

d_gene: TRBD1
v_gene: TRBV10-3
j_gene: TRBJ2-5
abundance: few
CDR3nt: TGTGCCATCAGTGAGTTGGGACAGTTTGGAGAGACCCAGTACTTC
CDR3aa: CAISELGQFGETQYF

d_gene: TRBD1
v_gene: TRBV5-5
j_gene: TRBJ1-1
abundance: few
CDR3nt: TGTGCCAGCAGTCCAAACCCAGGGGGAAGTGAAGCTTTCTTT
CDR3aa: CASSPNPGGSEAFF

d_gene: .
v_gene: TRBV29-1
j_gene: TRBJ1-2
abundance: .
CDR3nt: TGCAACGTTGTGGCGGGGCTCGGCTACACCTTC
CDR3aa: CNVVAGLGYTF

d_gene: TRBD1
v_gene: TRBV7-3
j_gene: TRBJ1-6
abundance: .
CDR3nt: TGTGCCAGCAGCTTATCCTCGACAGGGATGAATTCACCCCTCAACTTT
CDR3aa: CASSLSSTGMNSPLNF

d_gene: .
v_gene: TRBV12-3/TRBV12-4
j_gene: TRBJ1-6
abundance: .
CDR3nt: TGTGCCAGCAGCTACCCGACGGCCCCCCTCCACTTT
CDR3aa: CASSYPTAPLHF

d_gene: TRBD1
v_gene: TRBV28
j_gene: TRBJ1-2
abundance: few
CDR3nt: TGTGCCAGCAGTTTCCCGGGACAGAACTATGGCTACACCTTC
CDR3aa: CASSFPGQNYGYTF

d_gene: TRBD2
v_gene: TRBV9
j_gene: TRBJ2-5
abundance: few
CDR3nt: TGTGCCAGCAGCGTAGCGCCAGCGGGGGGCCGGCAAGAGACCCAGTACTTC
CDR3aa: CASSVAPAGGRQETQYF

d_gene: .
v_gene: TRBV6-2/TRBV6-3
j_gene: TRBJ1-1
abundance: .
CDR3nt: TGTGCCAGCACCCACACCGACAGAATGGCTTTCTTT
CDR3aa: CASTHTDRMAFF

d_gene: .
v_gene: TRBV15
j_gene: TRBJ2-5
abundance: .
CDR3nt: TGTGCCACCGCACCCGGGGCCAACCAAGAGACCCAGTACTTC
CDR3aa: CATAPGANQETQYF

d_gene: TRBD2
v_gene: TRBV11-1
j_gene: TRBJ2-7
abundance: .
CDR3nt: TGTGCCAGCAGCTTAGGAGCCCGGGGGGGACCCCTCCGCGAGCAGTACTTC
CDR3aa: CASSLGARGGPLREQYF

d_gene: TRBD1
v_gene: TRBV7-8
j_gene: TRBJ1-5
abundance: few
CDR3nt: TGTGCCAGCAGCCAACCGGGGCAGGGGGATCAGCCCCAGCATTTT
CDR3aa: CASSQPGQGDQPQHF

d_gene: .
v_gene: TRBV5-1
j_gene: TRBJ2-1
abundance: .
CDR3nt: TGCGCCGGCAGCTTTGGTACAGGGGGGGATGAGCAGTTCTTC
CDR3aa: CAGSFGTGGDEQFF

d_gene: .
v_gene: TRBV11-2
j_gene: TRBJ1-2
abundance: few
CDR3nt: TGTGCCAGCAGCTTAGATGGGGCCAGAACCATACCCTATGGCTACACCTTC
CDR3aa: CASSLDGARTIPYGYTF

d_gene: .
v_gene: TRBV29-1
j_gene: TRBJ2-5
abundance: few
CDR3nt: TGCAGCGTTGACCCGGACAGACACGAGACCCAGTACTTC
CDR3aa: CSVDPDRHETQYF

d_gene: .
v_gene: TRBV12-3/TRBV12-4
j_gene: TRBJ2-5
abundance: .
CDR3nt: TGTGCCAGCAGTGTGATTCAAGAGACCCAGTACTTC
CDR3aa: CASSVIQETQYF

d_gene: .
v_gene: TRBV4-1
j_gene: TRBJ1-1
abundance: few
CDR3nt: TGCGCCAGCAGCCAAGATTATGGGCAGGGGAGCCTTTCGAACACTGAAGCTTTCTTT
CDR3aa: CASSQDYGQGSLSNTEAFF

d_gene: TRBD1
v_gene: TRBV30
j_gene: TRBJ1-5
abundance: .
CDR3nt: TGTGCCTGGAGTCCCAGGGGGCGAGTGAGCAATCAGCCCCAGCATTTT
CDR3aa: CAWSPRGRVSNQPQHF

d_gene: .
v_gene: TRBV29-1
j_gene: TRBJ2-5
abundance: few
CDR3nt: TGCAGCGTTGAATATACGGCCGGCTCTCGAGAGACCCAGTACTTC
CDR3aa: CSVEYTAGSRETQYF

d_gene: .
v_gene: TRBV24-1
j_gene: TRBJ1-2
abundance: few
CDR3nt: TGTGCCACCAGTGATTCCGACAGTTTTTATGGCTACACCTTC
CDR3aa: CATSDSDSFYGYTF

d_gene: .
v_gene: TRBV29-1
j_gene: TRBJ1-2
abundance: .
CDR3nt: TGCAGCGTGACCGGGACGGCAACTAACTATGGCTACACCTTC
CDR3aa: CSVTGTATNYGYTF

d_gene: .
v_gene: TRBV15
j_gene: TRBJ2-6
abundance: few
CDR3nt: TGTGCCACCAGCAGAGCCCAGACCGGGGCCAACGTCCTGACTTTC
CDR3aa: CATSRAQTGANVLTF

d_gene: .
v_gene: TRBV6-6
j_gene: TRBJ2-5
abundance: few
CDR3nt: TGTGCCAGCAGTTACGGCGCGAGCAAAGAGACCCAGTACTTC
CDR3aa: CASSYGASKETQYF

d_gene: TRBD1
v_gene: TRBV29-1
j_gene: TRBJ1-1
abundance: .
CDR3nt: TGCAGCGTTGAAGGGGAACAGGGGGCAGGCACTGAAGCTTTCTTT
CDR3aa: CSVEGEQGAGTEAFF

d_gene: TRBD2
v_gene: TRBV7-2
j_gene: TRBJ2-7
abundance: .
CDR3nt: TGTGCCAGCAGCTTAATGCGGGGGAGCTCCTACGAGCAGTACTTC
CDR3aa: CASSLMRGSSYEQYF

d_gene: .
v_gene: TRBV20-1
j_gene: TRBJ2-7
abundance: few
CDR3nt: TGCAGTGCTAGAGCACAGGCTTCCTACGAGCAGTACTTC
CDR3aa: CSARAQASYEQYF

d_gene: .
v_gene: TRBV20-1
j_gene: TRBJ1-2
abundance: .
CDR3nt: TGCAGTGCTAGTCTGCTACCCTATGGCTACACCTTC
CDR3aa: CSASLLPYGYTF

d_gene: .
v_gene: TRBV20-1
j_gene: TRBJ2-3
abundance: many
CDR3nt: TGCAGTGTGCGACGGAGAGACACAGATACGCAGTATTTT
CDR3aa: CSVRRRDTDTQYF

d_gene: TRBD1
v_gene: TRBV20-1
j_gene: TRBJ2-5
abundance: .
CDR3nt: TGCAGTGCCCATGGACAGGCGCTGGAGACCCAGTACTTC
CDR3aa: CSAHGQALETQYF

d_gene: .
v_gene: TRBV12-3/TRBV12-4
j_gene: TRBJ1-2
abundance: .
CDR3nt: TGTGCCAGCAGTTTGCAAAGCGACTATGGCTACACCTTC
CDR3aa: CASSLQSDYGYTF

d_gene: .
v_gene: TRBV29-1
j_gene: TRBJ2-3
abundance: .
CDR3nt: TGCAGCGTTAGAGGCTTGGCCACAGATACGCAGTATTTT
CDR3aa: CSVRGLATDTQYF